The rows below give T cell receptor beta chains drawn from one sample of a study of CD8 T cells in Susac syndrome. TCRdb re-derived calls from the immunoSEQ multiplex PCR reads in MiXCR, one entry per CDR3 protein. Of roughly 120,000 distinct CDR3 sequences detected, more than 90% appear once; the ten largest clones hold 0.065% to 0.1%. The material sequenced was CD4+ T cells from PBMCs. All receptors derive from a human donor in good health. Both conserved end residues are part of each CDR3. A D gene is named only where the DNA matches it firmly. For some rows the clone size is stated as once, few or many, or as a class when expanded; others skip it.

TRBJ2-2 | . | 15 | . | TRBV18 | CASSPGLLNTGELFF | TGTGCCAGCTCACCGGGACTCCTGAACACCGGGGAGCTGTTTTTT
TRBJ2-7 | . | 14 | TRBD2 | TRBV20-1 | CSASGTSGSDEQYF | TGCAGTGCTAGTGGGACTAGCGGGAGCGACGAGCAGTACTTC
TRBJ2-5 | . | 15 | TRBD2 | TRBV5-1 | CVSSGLAGSGETQYF | TGCGTCAGCAGCGGTCTAGCGGGATCGGGGGAGACCCAGTACTTC
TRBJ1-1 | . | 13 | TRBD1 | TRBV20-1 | CSARDPGGPEAFF | TGCAGTGCTAGAGATCCAGGGGGCCCTGAAGCTTTCTTT
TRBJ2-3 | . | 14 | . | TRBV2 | CASIQGPSTDTQYF | TGTGCCAGCATCCAAGGACCTAGCACAGATACGCAGTATTTT
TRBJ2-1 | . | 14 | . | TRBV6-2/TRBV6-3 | CASSYDREYNEQFF | TGTGCCAGCAGTTACGACAGAGAATACAATGAGCAGTTCTTC
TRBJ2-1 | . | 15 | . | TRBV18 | CASSPPARVGNEQFF | TGTGCCAGCTCACCACCCGCGAGGGTGGGCAATGAGCAGTTCTTC
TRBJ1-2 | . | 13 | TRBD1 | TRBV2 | CASSLQGADGYTF | TGTGCCAGCAGCTTACAGGGGGCGGATGGCTACACCTTC
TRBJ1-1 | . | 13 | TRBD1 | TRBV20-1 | CSAWDRTNTEAFF | TGCAGTGCATGGGACAGGACGAACACTGAAGCTTTCTTT
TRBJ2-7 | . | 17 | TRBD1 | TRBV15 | CATSRDRWTGGAYEQYF | TGTGCCACCAGCAGAGATCGTTGGACAGGGGGCGCGTACGAGCAGTACTTC
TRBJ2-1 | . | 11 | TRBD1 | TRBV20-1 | CSAREGGEQFF | TGCAGTGCTCGAGAAGGGGGCGAGCAGTTCTTC
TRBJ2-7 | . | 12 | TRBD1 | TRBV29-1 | CSVQGALYEQYF | TGCAGCGTACAGGGGGCACTCTACGAGCAGTACTTC
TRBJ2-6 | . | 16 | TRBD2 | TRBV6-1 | CASTTLAYSGANVLTF | TGTGCCAGCACCACACTAGCGTACTCTGGGGCCAACGTCCTGACTTTC
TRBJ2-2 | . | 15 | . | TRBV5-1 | CASSFISGFTGELFF | TGCGCCAGCAGCTTTATCTCGGGTTTTACCGGGGAGCTGTTTTTT
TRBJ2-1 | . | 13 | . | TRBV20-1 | CSASKGSYNEQFF | TGCAGTGCTAGTAAGGGCTCCTACAATGAGCAGTTCTTC
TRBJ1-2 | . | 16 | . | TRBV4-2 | CASSQERQGRPYGYTF | TGTGCCAGCAGCCAAGAACGGCAGGGTCGCCCCTATGGCTACACCTTC
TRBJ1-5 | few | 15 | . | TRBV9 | CASSAGTDSNQPQHF | TGTGCCAGCAGCGCTGGGACGGATAGCAATCAGCCCCAGCATTTT
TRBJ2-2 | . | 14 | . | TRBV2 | CASSDGRGVGELFF | TGTGCCAGCAGTGACGGGAGAGGGGTCGGGGAGCTGTTTTTT
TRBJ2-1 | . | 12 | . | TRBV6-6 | CASSYPSSVQFF | TGTGCCAGCAGTTATCCCTCCTCCGTGCAGTTCTTC
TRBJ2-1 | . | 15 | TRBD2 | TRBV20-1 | CSATLAGGSYNEQFF | TGCAGTGCTACCTTAGCGGGAGGCTCCTACAATGAGCAGTTCTTC
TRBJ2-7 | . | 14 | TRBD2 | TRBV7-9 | CASSKEGGPGEQYF | TGTGCCAGCAGCAAGGAGGGAGGGCCCGGCGAGCAGTACTTC
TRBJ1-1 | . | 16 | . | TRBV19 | CASSTNFMRMNTEAFF | TGTGCCAGTAGTACAAACTTCATGAGAATGAACACTGAAGCTTTCTTT
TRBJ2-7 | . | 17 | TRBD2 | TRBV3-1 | CASSQASSGTAGGEQYF | TGTGCCAGCAGCCAAGCATCTAGCGGCACGGCCGGGGGCGAGCAGTACTTC
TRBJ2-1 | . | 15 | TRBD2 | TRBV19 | CASSISGIIDNEQFF | TGTGCCAGTAGTATAAGCGGGATAATCGACAATGAGCAGTTCTTC
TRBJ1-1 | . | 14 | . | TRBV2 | CASSVNRRNTEAFF | TGTGCCAGCAGTGTTAACAGGAGAAACACTGAAGCTTTCTTT
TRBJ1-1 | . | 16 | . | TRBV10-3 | CAISDPSEGVDTEAFF | TGTGCCATCAGTGATCCCTCGGAGGGCGTGGACACTGAAGCTTTCTTT
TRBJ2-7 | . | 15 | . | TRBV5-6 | CASSTWTGSSYEQYF | TGTGCCAGCAGCACCTGGACGGGTAGCTCCTACGAGCAGTACTTC
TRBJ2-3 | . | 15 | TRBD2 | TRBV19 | CASSTTAGVADTQYF | TGTGCCAGTAGTACAACAGCGGGAGTAGCAGATACGCAGTATTTT
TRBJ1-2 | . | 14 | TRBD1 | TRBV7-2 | CASSLTGVNYGYTF | TGTGCCAGCAGCTTGACAGGGGTTAACTATGGCTACACCTTC
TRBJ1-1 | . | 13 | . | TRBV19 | CASSMRLNTEAFF | TGTGCCAGTAGTATGAGACTGAACACTGAAGCTTTCTTT
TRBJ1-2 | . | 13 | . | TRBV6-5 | CASSRGQIYGYTF | TGTGCCAGCAGCCGCGGACAGATCTATGGCTACACCTTC
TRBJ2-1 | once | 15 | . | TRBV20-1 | CSARDLTRNYNEQFF | TGCAGTGCTAGAGATCTGACCCGGAATTACAATGAGCAGTTCTTC
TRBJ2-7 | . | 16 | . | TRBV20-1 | CSANTLGAISSYEQYF | TGCAGTGCTAACACCTTAGGAGCTATTAGCTCCTACGAGCAGTACTTC
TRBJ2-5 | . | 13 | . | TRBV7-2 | CASSPGARETQYF | TGTGCCAGCAGCCCGGGGGCGAGGGAGACCCAGTACTTC
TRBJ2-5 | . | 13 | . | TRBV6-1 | CASGPQYQETQYF | TGTGCCAGCGGCCCACAGTACCAAGAGACCCAGTACTTC
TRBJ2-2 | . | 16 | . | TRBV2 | CASSVEKVPNTGELFF | TGTGCCAGCAGTGTTGAAAAGGTCCCGAACACCGGGGAGCTGTTTTTT
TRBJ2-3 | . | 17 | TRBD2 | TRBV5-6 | CASSYWTSGYSGDTQYF | TGTGCCAGCAGCTACTGGACTAGCGGATATTCGGGTGATACGCAGTATTTT
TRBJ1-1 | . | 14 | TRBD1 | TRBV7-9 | CASARDRADTEAFF | TGTGCCAGCGCCCGGGACAGGGCTGACACTGAAGCTTTCTTT
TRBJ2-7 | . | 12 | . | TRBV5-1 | CASSPDFYEQYF | TGCGCCAGCAGCCCGGACTTCTACGAGCAGTACTTC
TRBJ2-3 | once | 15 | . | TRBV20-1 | CSAVHAGFRTDTQYF | TGCAGTGCCGTGCACGCAGGGTTTCGCACAGATACGCAGTATTTT
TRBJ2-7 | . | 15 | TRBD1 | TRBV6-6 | CASSSNRDSTYEQYF | TGTGCCAGCAGTTCTAACCGGGACAGTACCTACGAGCAGTACTTC
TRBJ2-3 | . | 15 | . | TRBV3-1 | CASSQAEKSTDTQYF | TGTGCCAGCAGCCAAGCGGAGAAATCCACAGATACGCAGTATTTT
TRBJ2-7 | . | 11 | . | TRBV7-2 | CASSVTYEQYF | TGTGCCAGCAGCGTTACCTACGAGCAGTACTTC
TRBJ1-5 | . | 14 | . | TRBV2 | CASSGTRGNQPQHF | TGTGCCAGCAGTGGGACTCGGGGAAATCAGCCCCAGCATTTT
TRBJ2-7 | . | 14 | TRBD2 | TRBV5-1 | CASSPAGGSYEQYF | TGCGCCAGCTCACCCGCGGGAGGCTCCTACGAGCAGTACTTC
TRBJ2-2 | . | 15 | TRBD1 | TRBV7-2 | CASTTRGQGAGELFF | TGTGCCAGCACCACTAGAGGGCAGGGGGCCGGGGAGCTGTTTTTT
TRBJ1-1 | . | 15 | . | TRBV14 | CASSQDGYRRTEAFF | TGTGCCAGCAGCCAAGATGGGTACCGACGGACTGAAGCTTTCTTT
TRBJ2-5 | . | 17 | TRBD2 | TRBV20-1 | CSASPGLAGGPGETQYF | TGCAGTGCTAGTCCGGGACTAGCGGGAGGGCCGGGGGAGACCCAGTACTTC
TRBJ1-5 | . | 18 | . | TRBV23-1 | CASSQSVMGGQSNQPQHF | TGCGCCAGCAGTCAATCCGTTATGGGCGGGCAGAGCAATCAGCCCCAGCATTTT
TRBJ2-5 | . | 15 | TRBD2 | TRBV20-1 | CSARDRVAGVETQYF | TGCAGTGCTAGAGATCGGGTGGCGGGAGTTGAGACCCAGTACTTC
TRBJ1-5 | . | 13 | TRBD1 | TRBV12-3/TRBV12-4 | CASSRQGVTPQHF | TGTGCCAGCAGTCGACAGGGTGTAACGCCCCAGCATTTT
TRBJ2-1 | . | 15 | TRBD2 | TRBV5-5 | CASSNQRESYNEQFF | TGTGCCAGCAGCAACCAGCGGGAGAGTTACAATGAGCAGTTCTTC
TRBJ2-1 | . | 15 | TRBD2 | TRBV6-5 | CASSFGLAGYNEQFF | TGTGCCAGCAGTTTCGGACTAGCGGGATACAATGAGCAGTTCTTC
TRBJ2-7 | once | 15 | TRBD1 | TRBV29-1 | CSVAGQGASSYEQYF | TGCAGCGTGGCTGGACAGGGGGCGAGCTCCTACGAGCAGTACTTC
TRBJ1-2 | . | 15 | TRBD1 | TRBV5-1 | CASSLDPTGEYGYTF | TGCGCCAGCAGCTTGGATCCGACAGGGGAGTATGGCTACACCTTC
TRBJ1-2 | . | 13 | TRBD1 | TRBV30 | CAWSVGQGYGYTF | TGTGCCTGGAGTGTGGGACAGGGATATGGCTACACCTTC
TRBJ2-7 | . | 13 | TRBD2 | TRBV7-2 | CASSRLAVYEQYF | TGTGCCAGCAGCCGACTAGCGGTCTACGAGCAGTACTTC
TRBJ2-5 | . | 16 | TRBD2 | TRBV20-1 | CSAYPGLATLKETQYF | TGCAGTGCTTACCCGGGACTAGCGACCTTGAAAGAGACCCAGTACTTC
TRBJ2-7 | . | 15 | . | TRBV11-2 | CASSLRSPGPYEQYF | TGTGCCAGCAGCTTACGGAGCCCAGGCCCCTACGAGCAGTACTTC
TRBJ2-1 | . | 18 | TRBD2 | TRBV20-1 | CSARPGLAGRPSYNEQFF | TGCAGTGCTAGACCGGGACTAGCGGGAAGGCCGAGTTACAATGAGCAGTTCTTC